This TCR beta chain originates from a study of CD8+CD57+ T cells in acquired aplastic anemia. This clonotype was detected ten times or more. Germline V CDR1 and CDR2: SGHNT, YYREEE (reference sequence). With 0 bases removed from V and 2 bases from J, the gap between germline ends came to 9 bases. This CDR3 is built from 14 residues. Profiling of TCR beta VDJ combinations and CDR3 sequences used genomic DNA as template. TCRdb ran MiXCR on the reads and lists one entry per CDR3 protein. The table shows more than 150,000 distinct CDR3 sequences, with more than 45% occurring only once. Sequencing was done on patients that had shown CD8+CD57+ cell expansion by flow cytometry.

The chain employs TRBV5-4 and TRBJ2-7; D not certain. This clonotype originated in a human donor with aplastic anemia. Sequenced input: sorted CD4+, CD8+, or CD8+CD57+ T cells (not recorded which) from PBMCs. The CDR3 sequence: CASSLEGNTYEQYF. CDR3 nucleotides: TGTGCCAGCAGCTTGGAAGGGAACACCTACGAGCAGTACTTC.